The 32 T cell receptor beta chains reported below all come from one sample, sequenced in a study of cytomegalovirus exposure and HLA in healthy donors. The PCR ran on 60 Vbeta and 13 Jbeta primers. Repertoires were generated with immunoSEQ multiplex PCR, while TCRdb's copy carries only in-frame clones and drops some. The sample lists about 210,000 clones, about 75% occurring once. Material for sequencing was PBMCs. The receptors come from a male donor in good health and CMV-seronegative.

This chain connects TRBV19 to TRBJ1-5; D is ambiguous. The CDR3 sequence is 15 residues long. Between the trimmed V and J ends, which lost 5 bases and 3 bases, there was a span of 14 bases. In germline, CDR1 is LNHDA, CDR2 SQIVND (reference sequence). DNA of the CDR3: TGTGCCAGTAGTCGCCAGGAGGCTTACAATCAGCCCCAGCATTTT. This translates into CASSRQEAYNQPQHF.

The genes are TRBV7-3 and TRBJ1-5, with D unclear. The V end lost 3 bases, the J end lost 4 bases, and 7 bases lay between the germline ends. The CDR3 has 13 residues. CDR1 and CDR2 (germline): SGHTA, FQGTGA. The CDR3 sequence is CASSFDGNQPQHF. The CDR3 nucleotides are TGTGCCAGCAGCTTTGACGGGAATCAGCCCCAGCATTTT. Using reference TRBV7-3 and TRBJ1-5 for the parts outside the CDR3, the full variable domain is GAGVSQTPSNKVTEKGKYVELRCDPISGHTALYWYRQSLGQGPEFLIYFQGTGAADDSGLPNDRFFAVRPEGSVSTLKIQRTERGDSAVYLCASSFDGNQPQHFGDGTRLSIL.

The rearrangement uses TRBV11-2 and TRBJ2-7; the match to TRBD2 covers 10 bases. Trimming removed 2 bases from V and 3 bases from J; junction bases left unmatched: 7. This CDR3 is built from 16 residues. Germline lookup yields CDR1 SGHAT and CDR2 FQNNGV. Here the CDR3 reads CASSLQVGLADYEQYF. CDR3 bases: TGTGCCAGCAGCTTACAGGTCGGACTAGCGGACTACGAGCAGTACTTC.

This chain uses TRBV9 with TRBJ1-6, with D perhaps TRBD1 (6 bases). The V gene lost 2 bases and the J gene lost 11 bases, with 11 bases spanning the gap. CDR1 is SGDLS, CDR2 YYNGEE, per germline. This CDR3 region has 13 residues. The CDR3 region is CASSVTGFPPLHF. The CDR3 region has the DNA TGTGCCAGCAGCGTGACAGGTTTCCCACCCCTCCACTTT.

This clone showed up just a few times. The rearrangement links TRBV28 to TRBJ1-1; 8 positions match TRBD1. V gave up 10 bases and J gave up 10 bases; unmatched junction bases: 8. Germline CDR1 is MDHEN and CDR2 is SYDVKM. This CDR3 region has 11 residues. DNA for the CDR3: TGTGCCACCTCATCCAGGGGGCCAGCTTTCTTT. Protein product: CATSSRGPAFF.

This chain connects TRBV5-4 to TRBJ2-7, with D possibly matching TRBD1 (6 bases). V shed 3 bases and J shed 5 bases, with 9 bases lying between them. The CDR3 runs to 12 residues. Germline values: CDR1 SGHNT, CDR2 YYREEE (reference sequence). CDR3 sequence reads: CASSSHRDEQYF. The CDR3, as DNA: TGTGCCAGCAGCTCCCACAGGGACGAGCAGTACTTC.

This clone is classed as medium-sized (0.01 to 0.1%). The chain couples TRBV9 to TRBJ2-7; 8 bases are shared with TRBD2. This CDR3 has 15 residues. Germline CDR1 and CDR2: SGDLS and YYNGEE. V lost 0 bases to trimming and J lost 7 bases; unmatched junction nucleotides: 9. CDR3 bases: TGTGCCAGCAGCGTAGGGAACGGGAGGGCTGAAGAGCAGTACTTC. It yields the protein CASSVGNGRAEEQYF. Drawing the rest from reference TRBV9 and TRBJ2-7, the complete variable domain is DSGVTQTPKHLITATGQRVTLRCSPRSGDLSVYWYQQSLDQGLQFLIQYYNGEERAKGNILERFSAQQFPDLHSELNLSSLELGDSALYFCASSVGNGRAEEQYFGPGTRLTVT.

V usage is TRBV7-5 and J usage is TRBJ2-3; TRBD1 is the table's D call, not checked against the DNA. TRBV7-5 counts as a pseudogene. The CDR3 is 15 amino acids. CDR3 loop: CVRSPGIWGTDTQYF. The CDR3 nucleotides read TGTGTCAGAAGCCCAGGGATCTGGGGCACAGATACGCAGTATTTT.

The CDR3 bases are TGCGCCAGCAGAATCCAGGGGGGTGGAGATACGCAGTATTTT. Encoded protein: CASRIQGGGDTQYF. The chain uses TRBV5-1 and TRBJ2-3; tentatively, D is TRBD1 (7 bases). V shed 5 bases and J shed 5 bases, with 15 bases lying between them. The CDR3 covers 14 residues. Per germline, CDR1 SGHRS and CDR2 YFSETQ.

The rearrangement joins TRBV4-1 to TRBJ1-2, with a tentative D call TRBD1 (5 bases). The germline V gene encodes CDR1 MGHRA and CDR2 YSYEKL. Trimming removed 0 bases from V and 4 bases from J, with 15 bases in between. CDR3 size: 16 residues. The CDR3, as DNA: TGCGCCAGCAGCCAAGATCTATCCCAGGGCCTCTATGGCTACACCTTC. It is translated as CASSQDLSQGLYGYTF.

The chain employs TRBV20-1 and TRBJ2-5; D is possibly TRBD1 (6 bases). Germline CDR1 and CDR2: DFQATT and SNEGSKA (reference sequence). The length of the CDR3 is 11 residues. Trimming stripped 5 bases from V and 5 bases from J, with 9 bases between. The CDR3 region has the DNA TGCAGTGCTCAGGGGAGCGAGACCCAGTACTTC. Its translation: CSAQGSETQYF.

The V call is TRBV4-1, the J call TRBJ2-1; TRBD1 matches at 8 bases. The CDR3 is 16 amino acids. The ends lost 3 bases at V and 2 bases at J; junction bases unmatched: 6. Per the germline V gene, CDR1 is MGHRA and CDR2 is YSYEKL. CDR3 sequence (DNA): TGCGCCAGCAGCCAGGCCGGGACAGGAACCTACAATGAGCAGTTCTTC. Translating it yields CASSQAGTGTYNEQFF.

The rearrangement joins TRBV5-4 to TRBJ2-3, with TRBD1 as a possible D gene (6 bases). Germline CDR1 is SGHNT and CDR2 is YYREEE (reference sequence). With 4 bases removed from V and 8 bases from J, the gap between germline ends came to 14 bases. There are 13 residues in the CDR3. The chain's CDR3 is CASSADSSSTQYF. The DNA for the CDR3 is TGTGCCAGCAGCGCGGACAGTTCGAGTACGCAGTATTTT.

The J gene is TRBJ2-7, the V gene TRBV19, with unresolved D. Per germline, CDR1 LNHDA and CDR2 SQIVND (reference sequence). With 7 bases removed from V and 6 bases from J, the gap between germline ends came to 37 bases. The CDR3 is 20 amino acids. The CDR3 nucleotides read TGTGCCAGTACCCCCCGTGTTGTCGGCCCCACGTCCCCGCGACTCGGCGAGCAGTACTTC. Its protein product is CASTPRVVGPTSPRLGEQYF.

The rearrangement uses TRBV5-1 and TRBJ2-1, with a weak D call TRBD1 (6 bases). Germline CDR1 SGHRS, CDR2 YFSETQ. Trimming pared 5 bases from V and 10 bases from J, leaving 10 bases between. The CDR3 length is 11 residues. The CDR3 DNA is TGCGCCAGCAGGCAGGGGTTAGAGCAGTTCTTC. Protein sequence: CASRQGLEQFF.

This clone was seen once. J is TRBJ1-2 and V is TRBV7-9; no clear D. Trimming cost V 2 bases and J 5 bases, with 15 bases left between them. CDR3 size: 15 residues. Germline-derived CDR1 and CDR2 are SEHNR and FQNEAQ (reference sequence). Written as DNA, the CDR3 is TGTGCCAGCAGCTTATGGTCAGCGAGTTCGTATGGCTACACCTTC. Protein: CASSLWSASSYGYTF. The variable domain in full, with the rest retrieved from reference TRBV7-9 and TRBJ1-2, is DTGVSQNPRHKITKRGQNVTFRCDPISEHNRLYWYRQTLGQGPEFLTYFQNEAQLEKSRLLSDRFSAERPKGSFSTLEIQRTEQGDSAMYLCASSLWSASSYGYTFGSGTRLTVV.

V is TRBV9 and J is TRBJ2-7, with 7 bases matching TRBD2. Germline CDR1 and CDR2: SGDLS and YYNGEE. The CDR3 loop spans 13 amino acids. V lost 2 bases to trimming and J lost 2 bases; unmatched junction nucleotides: 1. CDR3 sequence: CASSVGGTYEQYF. The CDR3 DNA reads as TGTGCCAGCAGCGTGGGGGGGACCTACGAGCAGTACTTC.

This clone was seen once. One end of the junction fails to match germline, which may point to a read error. The rearrangement links TRBV9 to TRBJ1-2; 10 nucleotides match TRBD1. The germline gives CDR1 SGDLS, CDR2 YYNGEE. The CDR3 consists of 11 residues. In DNA form, the CDR3 reads TGTGCCAGCAGCGTAGGGGACAGGGGTTCCTTC. Its protein product is CASSVGDRGSF.

The chain has TRBV7-9 and TRBJ2-3; 12 nucleotides line up with TRBD2. The V and J ends lost 4 bases and 2 bases, in that order; junction bases with no gene match: 4. This CDR3 is built from 16 residues. Germline V gives CDR1 SEHNR, CDR2 FQNEAQ (reference sequence). CDR3 nucleotide sequence: TGTGCCAGCAGCTCGACTAGCGGGAGACCCACAGATACGCAGTATTTT. Translating gives CASSSTSGRPTDTQYF.

The chain has TRBV21-1 and TRBJ1-5; the table's D call TRBD1 went unverified against the DNA. TRBV21-1 is shown as a pseudogene. There are 13 residues in the CDR3. For the CDR3, the DNA is TGTGCCAGGACACCGGCTGGCAATCAGCCCCAGCATTTT. Translated, it gives CARTPAGNQPQHF.

V usage is TRBV27 and J usage is TRBJ2-2; 9 positions agree with TRBD1. Germline values: CDR1 MNHEY, CDR2 SMNVEV (reference sequence). The junction had 7 bases not matched to a gene; V was cut back by 9 bases and J by 5 bases. This CDR3 has 14 residues. CDR3 DNA sequence: TGTGCCAGTGCAGGGGACAGGGTGACCGGGGAGCTGTTTTTT. This encodes CASAGDRVTGELFF.

V usage is TRBV9 and J usage is TRBJ2-5, with TRBD1 matching over 12 bases. The better agreement between TRBJ2-7 and the DNA end casts doubt on the J call. Germline lookup yields CDR1 SGDLS and CDR2 YYNGEE. The CDR3 has 15 amino acids. The CDR3 DNA follows: TGTGCCAGCAGCGGCCTGGGACAGGGGGCCGGCGAGCAGTACTTC. Protein sequence: CASSGLGQGAGEQYF.

A few counts support this clone. The rearrangement links TRBV9 to TRBJ1-1; no clear D gene. The CDR3 contains 13 residues. Trimming cost V 2 bases and J 3 bases, with 8 bases left between them. Per germline, CDR1 SGDLS and CDR2 YYNGEE. As DNA, the CDR3 is TGTGCCAGCAGCGTTTCTACGTACACTGAAGCTTTCTTT. It is translated as CASSVSTYTEAFF.

The V call is TRBV11-2, the J call TRBJ1-1; 7 nucleotides match TRBD1. This CDR3 has 13 amino acids. The V segment lost 4 bases and the J segment 1 base; nucleotides outside the gene matches: 0. Germline CDR1 is SGHAT and CDR2 is FQNNGV. The CDR3 region is CASSWDRNTEAFF. The CDR3 DNA follows: TGTGCCAGCAGCTGGGACAGGAACACTGAAGCTTTCTTT. Full variable domain (rest looked up from reference TRBV11-2 and TRBJ1-1): EAGVAQSPRYKIIEKRQSVAFWCNPISGHATLYWYQQILGQGPKLLIQFQNNGVVDDSQLPKDRFSAERLKGVDSTLKIQPAKLEDSAVYLCASSWDRNTEAFFGQGTRLTVV.

The J gene is TRBJ1-4, the V gene TRBV19, with TRBD1 identical over 10 bases. This CDR3 is 15 amino acids long. CDR1 is LNHDA and CDR2 is SQIVND in the germline V gene (reference sequence). J gave up 8 bases and V 6 bases, and 9 bases lay outside the gene matches. DNA of the CDR3: TGTGCCAGTAGCATTATGGGACAGGGGAGAGAAAAACTGTTTTTT. Residues: CASSIMGQGREKLFF.

The rearrangement joins TRBV5-4 to TRBJ2-5, with D tentatively TRBD1 (6 bases). The CDR3 loop spans 14 amino acids. Trimming cost V 4 bases and J 1 base, with 11 bases left between them. Looked up from germline, CDR1 is SGHNT and CDR2 is YYREEE (reference sequence). CDR3 sequence reads: CASSPDSGQETQYF. The CDR3 DNA is TGTGCCAGCAGCCCGGACAGCGGCCAAGAGACCCAGTACTTC.

The J gene is TRBJ2-7, the V gene TRBV6-5; D perhaps matches TRBD2 (5 bases). Germline lookup yields CDR1 MNHEY and CDR2 SVGAGI. Between the trimmed V and J ends, which lost 6 bases and 7 bases, there was a span of 22 bases. The length of the CDR3 is 15 residues. As DNA, the CDR3 is TGTGCCAGCAGGATCGATCGGACTTCCGTCCGGGAGCAGTACTTC. The encoded protein is CASRIDRTSVREQYF.

V usage is TRBV18 and J usage is TRBJ2-7; weak D call: TRBD2 (5 bases). Germline V gives CDR1 KGHSH, CDR2 LQKENI. This CDR3 contains 14 residues. Trimming removed 2 bases from V and 2 bases from J, with 10 bases in between. CDR3 in amino acids: CASSPDGIPYEQYF. In DNA, the CDR3 is TGTGCCAGCTCACCAGACGGGATCCCCTACGAGCAGTACTTC.

The V call is TRBV5-5, the J call TRBJ2-5; 11 bases are shared with TRBD1. This CDR3 spans 15 amino acids. V trimming: 4 bases; J trimming: 3 bases; junction bases outside the gene matches: 5. CDR1 is SGHKS and CDR2 is YYEKEE in the germline V gene (reference sequence). Written as DNA, the CDR3 is TGTGCCAGCAGCGCCGGGACAGGGGGAGAAGAGACCCAGTACTTC. This codes for CASSAGTGGEETQYF.

The chain has TRBV12-5 and TRBJ1-1; D is possibly TRBD1 (6 bases). V was cut by 5 bases and J by 12 bases, with 19 bases left in between. CDR3 length: 13 amino acids. CDR1 LGHNT and CDR2 FRNRAP come from the germline V gene. The CDR3 protein is CASGRGSGTISFF. Here the CDR3 DNA reads TGTGCTAGTGGTAGGGGGAGCGGGACAATATCTTTCTTT.

The V call is TRBV4-2, the J call TRBJ2-7; tentatively, D is TRBD2 (6 bases). This CDR3 has 14 residues. Germline V gene lookup returns CDR1 LGHNA and CDR2 YNFKEQ. Trimming shortened V by 0 bases and J by 7 bases, and 13 bases separated the two germline ends. The CDR3 loop reads CASSQEKLAREQYF. The CDR3 region has the DNA TGTGCCAGCAGCCAAGAGAAACTAGCTCGGGAGCAGTACTTC.

V and J are TRBV7-8 and TRBJ2-5; TRBD2 is a possible D gene (6 bases). The CDR3 spans 14 residues. V lost 1 base and J 5 bases, leaving 11 bases between the germline ends. Germline lookup yields CDR1 SGHVS and CDR2 FQNEAQ. CDR3 coding DNA: TGTGCCAGCAGCTTAGGGGGCAGCGGGGAGACCCAGTACTTC. Protein product: CASSLGGSGETQYF.